The 7 T cell receptor beta chains presented below share a single source sample, sequenced in a study of T cells in Graves' hyperthyroidism and ophthalmopathy. Amplification yielded TCR beta CDR3 regions, with RNA transcripts as the source. During a first-round RT-PCR of the TCR CDR3, the HTBI primer set was used. TCRdb recomputed calls from the multiplex PCR reads with MiXCR, one row per CDR3 protein. In the table there are some 620,000 distinct CDR3 sequences, 16% of which are singletons. The sequenced sample consisted of blood. The receptors were sampled from a woman in her twenties or thirties with Graves' hyperthyroidism.

In its sample, this clonotype was seen many times. The genes are TRBV5-1 and TRBJ2-1, with D tentatively TRBD2 (6 bases). Germline-derived CDR1 and CDR2 are SGHRS and YFSETQ. Trimming shortened V by 3 bases and J by 0 bases, and 10 bases separated the two germline ends. The CDR3 consists of 15 residues. The CDR3 coding sequence is TGCGCCAGCAGCTGGGGACTGGCCTCCTACAATGAGCAGTTCTTC. This sequence encodes CASSWGLASYNEQFF.

This clonotype was seen more than once but under ten times. V usage is TRBV5-1 and J usage is TRBJ2-5, with 13 positions matching TRBD2. The CDR3 runs 16 residues. Trimming took 0 bases from V and 4 from J; bases not matched to a gene: 3. The germline CDR1 and CDR2 sequences are SGHRS and YFSETQ. CDR3 protein: CASSLEGLAGPETQYF. The CDR3 DNA sequence: TGCGCCAGCAGCTTGGAGGGACTAGCGGGACCAGAGACCCAGTACTTC.

This clonotype showed up just a few times. This chain connects TRBV5-4 to TRBJ2-2; 10 bases are shared with TRBD2. Losses at the gene ends were 1 base for V and 2 bases for J; bases not matched to a gene: 2. The CDR3 is 16 residues long. Germline V lookup: CDR1 SGHNT, CDR2 YYREEE (reference sequence). The CDR3 coding sequence is TGTGCCAGCAGCTTGTTACTAGCGGGAAACACCGGGGAGCTGTTTTTT. Encoded protein: CASSLLLAGNTGELFF.

V is TRBV4-1 and J is TRBJ2-5, with TRBD2 matching 7 bases. Losses at the gene ends were 6 bases for V and 2 bases for J; bases not matched to a gene: 9. The CDR3 contains 15 residues. The germline gives CDR1 MGHRA, CDR2 YSYEKL. The CDR3 sequence is CASRGGTAPQETQYF. DNA of the CDR3: TGCGCCAGCAGGGGAGGGACCGCCCCACAAGAGACCCAGTACTTC.

This clonotype occurred a few times. The genes are TRBV20-1 and TRBJ2-1; 7 bases match TRBD1. Germline V gene data show CDR1 as DFQATT and CDR2 as SNEGSKA (reference sequence). The junction had 11 bases not matched to a gene; V was cut back by 5 bases and J by 1 base. The CDR3 length is 16 residues. For the CDR3, the DNA is TGCAGTGCTCCATCGACAGGGAGTATATCCTACAATGAGCAGTTCTTC. This gives the protein CSAPSTGSISYNEQFF.

The J gene is TRBJ2-2, the V gene TRBV19, with TRBD2 matching over 7 bases. CDR1 is LNHDA, CDR2 SQIVND, per germline (reference sequence). Unmatched junction bases numbered 18, after V lost 10 bases and J lost 7 bases. CDR3 length equals 16 residues. The CDR3 DNA reads as TGTGCCACCAGGTCAGGGTGCGGGAGACGACACGGGGAGCTGTTTTTT. Its translation: CATRSGCGRRHGELFF.

The chain has TRBV7-8 and TRBJ2-5; 10 positions match TRBD2. The germline gives CDR1 SGHVS, CDR2 FQNEAQ. This CDR3 is 16 amino acids long. Unmatched junction bases numbered 9, after V lost 3 bases and J lost 5 bases. Here the CDR3 reads CASSFKSGRAQETQYF. The CDR3 DNA is TGTGCCAGCAGCTTCAAAAGCGGGAGGGCCCAGGAGACCCAGTACTTC.